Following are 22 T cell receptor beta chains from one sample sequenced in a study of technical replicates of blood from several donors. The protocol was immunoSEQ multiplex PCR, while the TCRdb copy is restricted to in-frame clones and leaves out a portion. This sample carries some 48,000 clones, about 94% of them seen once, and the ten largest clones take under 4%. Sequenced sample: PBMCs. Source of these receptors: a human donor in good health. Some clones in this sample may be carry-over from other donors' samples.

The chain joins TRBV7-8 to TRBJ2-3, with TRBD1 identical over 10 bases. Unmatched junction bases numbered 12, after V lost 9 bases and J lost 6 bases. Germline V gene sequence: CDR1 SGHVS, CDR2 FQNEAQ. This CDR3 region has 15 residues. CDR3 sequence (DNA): TGTGCCAGTGCTTCGGGACAGGGGCGGGTGGATACGCAGTATTTT. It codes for CASASGQGRVDTQYF.

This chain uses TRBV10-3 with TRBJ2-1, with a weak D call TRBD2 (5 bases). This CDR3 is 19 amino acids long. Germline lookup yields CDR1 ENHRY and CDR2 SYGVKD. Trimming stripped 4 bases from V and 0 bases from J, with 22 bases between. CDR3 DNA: TGTGCCATCAGTGGTTCTGGGGTTAGCAGGAGGAGCTCCTACAATGAGCAGTTCTTC. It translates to CAISGSGVSRRSSYNEQFF.

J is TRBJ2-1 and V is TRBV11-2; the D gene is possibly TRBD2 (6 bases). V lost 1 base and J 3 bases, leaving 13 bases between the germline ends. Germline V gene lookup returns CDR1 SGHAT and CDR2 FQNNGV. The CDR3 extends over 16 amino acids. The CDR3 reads CASSLVTGGLYNEQFF. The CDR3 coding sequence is TGTGCCAGCAGCTTAGTTACCGGGGGACTCTACAATGAGCAGTTCTTC.

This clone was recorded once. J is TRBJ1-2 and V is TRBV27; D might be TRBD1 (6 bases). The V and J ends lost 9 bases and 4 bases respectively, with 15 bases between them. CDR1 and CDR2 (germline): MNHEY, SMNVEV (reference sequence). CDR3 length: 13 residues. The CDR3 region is CASGLQGGYGYTF. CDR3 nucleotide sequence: TGTGCCAGTGGCCTACAGGGTGGCTATGGCTACACCTTC.

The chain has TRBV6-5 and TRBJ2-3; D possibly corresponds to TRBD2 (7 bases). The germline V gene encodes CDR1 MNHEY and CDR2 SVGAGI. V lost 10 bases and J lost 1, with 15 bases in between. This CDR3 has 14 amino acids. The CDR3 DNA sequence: TGTGCCACAACCCGGGGGGCGGGCACAGATACGCAGTATTTT. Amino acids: CATTRGAGTDTQYF.

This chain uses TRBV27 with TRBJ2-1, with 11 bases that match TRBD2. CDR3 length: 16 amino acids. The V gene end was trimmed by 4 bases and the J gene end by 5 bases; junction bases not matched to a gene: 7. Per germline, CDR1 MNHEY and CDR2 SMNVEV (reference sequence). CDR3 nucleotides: TGTGCCAGCAGTTCCCGACTAGCGGGATACCACAATGAGCAGTTCTTC. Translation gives CASSSRLAGYHNEQFF.

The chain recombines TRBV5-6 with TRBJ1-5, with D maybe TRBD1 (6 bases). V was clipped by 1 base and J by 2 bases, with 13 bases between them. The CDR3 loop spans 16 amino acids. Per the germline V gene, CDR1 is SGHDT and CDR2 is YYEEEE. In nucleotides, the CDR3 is TGTGCCAGCAGCTTGTCCAGGGGCGCGGGCAATCAGCCCCAGCATTTT. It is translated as CASSLSRGAGNQPQHF.

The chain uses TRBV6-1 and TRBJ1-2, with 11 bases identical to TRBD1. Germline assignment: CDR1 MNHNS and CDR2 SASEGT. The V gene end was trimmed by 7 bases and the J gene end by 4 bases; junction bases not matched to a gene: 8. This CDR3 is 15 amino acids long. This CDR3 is CASNTRTGGIYGYTF. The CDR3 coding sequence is TGTGCCAGCAACACTCGGACAGGGGGCATCTATGGCTACACCTTC.

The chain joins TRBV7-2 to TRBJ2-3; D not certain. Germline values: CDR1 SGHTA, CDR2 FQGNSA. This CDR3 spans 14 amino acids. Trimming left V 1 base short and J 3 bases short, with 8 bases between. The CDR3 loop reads CASSLGPGTDTQYF. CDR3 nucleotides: TGTGCCAGCAGCTTAGGCCCCGGGACAGATACGCAGTATTTT.

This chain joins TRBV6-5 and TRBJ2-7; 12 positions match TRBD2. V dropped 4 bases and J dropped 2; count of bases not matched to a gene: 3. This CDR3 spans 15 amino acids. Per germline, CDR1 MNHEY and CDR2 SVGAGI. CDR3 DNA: TGTGCCAGCAGTTTTCGACTAGCGGGGGCCTACGAGCAGTACTTC. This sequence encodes CASSFRLAGAYEQYF.

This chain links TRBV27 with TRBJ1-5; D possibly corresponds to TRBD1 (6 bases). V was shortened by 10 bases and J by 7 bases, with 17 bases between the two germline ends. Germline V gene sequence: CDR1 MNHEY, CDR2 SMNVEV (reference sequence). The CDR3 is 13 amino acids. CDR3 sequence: CATADRPQQPQHF. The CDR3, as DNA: TGTGCCACCGCGGACAGACCACAGCAGCCCCAGCATTTT.

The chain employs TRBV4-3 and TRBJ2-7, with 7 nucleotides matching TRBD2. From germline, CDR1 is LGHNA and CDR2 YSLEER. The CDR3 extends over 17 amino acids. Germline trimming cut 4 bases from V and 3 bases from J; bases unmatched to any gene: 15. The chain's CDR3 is CASSRQWGGSFIYEQYF. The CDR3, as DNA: TGCGCCAGCAGCCGGCAGTGGGGCGGGAGTTTCATCTACGAGCAGTACTTC.

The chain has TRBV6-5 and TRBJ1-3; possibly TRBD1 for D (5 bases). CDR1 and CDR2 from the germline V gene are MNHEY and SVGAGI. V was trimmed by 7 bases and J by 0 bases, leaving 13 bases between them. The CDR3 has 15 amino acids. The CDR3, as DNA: TGTGCCAGCACCGCGACAGATAACTCTGGAAACACCATATATTTT. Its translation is CASTATDNSGNTIYF.

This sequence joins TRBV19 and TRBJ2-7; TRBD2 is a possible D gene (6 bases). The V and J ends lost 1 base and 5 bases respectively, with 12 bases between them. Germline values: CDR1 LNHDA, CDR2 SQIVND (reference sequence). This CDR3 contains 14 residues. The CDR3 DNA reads TGTGCCAGTAGTATAGCGGGGGTCAGGGACGAGCAGTACTTC. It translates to CASSIAGVRDEQYF.

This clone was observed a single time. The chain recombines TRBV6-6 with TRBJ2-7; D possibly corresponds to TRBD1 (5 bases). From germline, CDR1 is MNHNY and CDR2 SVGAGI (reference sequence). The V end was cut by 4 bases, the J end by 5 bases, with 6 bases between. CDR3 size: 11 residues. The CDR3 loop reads CASSLTDEQYF. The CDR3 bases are TGTGCCAGCAGTTTGACAGACGAGCAGTACTTC.

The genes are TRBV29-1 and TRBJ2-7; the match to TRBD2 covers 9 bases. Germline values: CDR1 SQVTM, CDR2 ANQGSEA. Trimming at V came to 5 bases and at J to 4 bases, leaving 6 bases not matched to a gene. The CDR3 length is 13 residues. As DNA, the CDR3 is TGCAGCGTTTCTAGCGGGAAGTTGTACGAGCAGTACTTC. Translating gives CSVSSGKLYEQYF.

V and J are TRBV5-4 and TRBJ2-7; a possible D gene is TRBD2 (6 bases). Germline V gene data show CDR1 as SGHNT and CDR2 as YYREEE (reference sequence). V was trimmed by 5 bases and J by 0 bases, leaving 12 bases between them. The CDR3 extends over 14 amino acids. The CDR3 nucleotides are TGTGCCAGCAGGATGGGGGGTAGCTCCTACGAGCAGTACTTC. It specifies CASRMGGSSYEQYF. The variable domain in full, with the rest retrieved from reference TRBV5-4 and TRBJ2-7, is ETGVTQSPTHLIKTRGQQVTLRCSSQSGHNTVSWYQQALGQGPQFIFQYYREEENGRGNFPPRFSGLQFPNYSSELNVNALELDDSALYLCASRMGGSSYEQYFGPGTRLTVT.

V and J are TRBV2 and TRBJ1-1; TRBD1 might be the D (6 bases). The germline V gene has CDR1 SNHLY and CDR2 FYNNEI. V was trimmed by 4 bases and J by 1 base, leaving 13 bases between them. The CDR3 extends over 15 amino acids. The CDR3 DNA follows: TGTGCCAGCAGTGCGACATACAGGGAGAACACTGAAGCTTTCTTT. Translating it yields CASSATYRENTEAFF.

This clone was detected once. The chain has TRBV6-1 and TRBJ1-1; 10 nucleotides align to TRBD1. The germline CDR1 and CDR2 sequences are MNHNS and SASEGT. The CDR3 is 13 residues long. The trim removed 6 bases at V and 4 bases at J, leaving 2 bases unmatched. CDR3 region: CASRRQGATEAFF. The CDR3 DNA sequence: TGTGCCAGCAGAAGACAGGGGGCCACTGAAGCTTTCTTT.

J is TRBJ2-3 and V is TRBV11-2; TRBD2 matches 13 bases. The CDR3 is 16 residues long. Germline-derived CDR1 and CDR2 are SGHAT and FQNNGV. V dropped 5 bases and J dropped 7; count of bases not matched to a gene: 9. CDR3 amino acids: CASSPPQLAGGNTQYF. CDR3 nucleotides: TGTGCCAGCAGCCCTCCCCAACTAGCGGGGGGGAATACGCAGTATTTT.

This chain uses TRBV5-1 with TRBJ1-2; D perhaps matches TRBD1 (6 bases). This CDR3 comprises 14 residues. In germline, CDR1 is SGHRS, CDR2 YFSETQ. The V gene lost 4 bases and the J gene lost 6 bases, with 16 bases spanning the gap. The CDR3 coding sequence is TGCGCCAGCAGCGAATCAACAGGGATCCATGGCTACACCTTC. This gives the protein CASSESTGIHGYTF.

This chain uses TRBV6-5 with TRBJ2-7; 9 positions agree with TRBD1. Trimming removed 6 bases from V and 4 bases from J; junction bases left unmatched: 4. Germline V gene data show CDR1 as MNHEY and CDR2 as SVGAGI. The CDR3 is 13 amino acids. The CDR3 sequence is CASRGTGRYEQYF. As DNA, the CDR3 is TGTGCCAGCAGGGGGACAGGGAGGTACGAGCAGTACTTC.